The entry below gives a single TCR beta chain sequence along with its context. Trimming stripped 0 bases from V and 0 bases from J, with 9 bases between. Per the germline V gene, CDR1 is LGHNA and CDR2 is YNFKEQ. This CDR3 has 16 amino acids. Drawing of peripheral blood yielded 7.5 to 10 milliliters from each donor. This entry is derived from a study of blood T cells in healthy people across ages. The use of a sample-barcoded 5' primer and a J-beta primer mix characterized a second PCR of 7 to 11 cycles. MiXCR, run by TCRdb on the 5' RACE reads, gives a single entry per CDR3 protein. The table lists over 450,000 distinct CDR3 sequences, about 25% of them singletons, with approximately 8.7% in the top ten. Separately, the same data were catalogued under a study of T cells of mothers and their children. That source reports: Pairs that are related and pairs that are unrelated have TCR recombination output shaped similarly by thymic selection.

The sequencing input was blood. The chain is built from TRBV4-2 and TRBJ1-3; TRBD1 is a possible D gene (5 bases). The source of this sequence is a boy aged 5 to 17 in good health. CDR3 loop: CASSQETVSSGNTIYF. CDR3 DNA sequence: TGTGCCAGCAGCCAAGAGACAGTAAGCTCTGGAAACACCATATATTTT.